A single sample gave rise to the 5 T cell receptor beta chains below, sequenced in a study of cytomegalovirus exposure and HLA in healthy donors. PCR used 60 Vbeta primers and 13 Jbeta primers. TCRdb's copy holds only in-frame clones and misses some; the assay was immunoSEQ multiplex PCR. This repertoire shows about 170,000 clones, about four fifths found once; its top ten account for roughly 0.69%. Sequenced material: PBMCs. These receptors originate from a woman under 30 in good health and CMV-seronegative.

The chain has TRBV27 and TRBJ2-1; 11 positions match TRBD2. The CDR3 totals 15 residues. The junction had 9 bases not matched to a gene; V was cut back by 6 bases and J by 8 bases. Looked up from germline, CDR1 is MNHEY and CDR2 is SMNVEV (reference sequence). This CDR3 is CASSLLAGDPHEQFF. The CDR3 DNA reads TGTGCCAGCAGCCTACTAGCGGGAGATCCCCATGAGCAGTTCTTC.

The CDR3 nucleotides are TGTGCCAGCAGCCTAAGGGGCAGCAGTGAAGCTTTCTTT. It codes for CASSLRGSSEAFF. The V and J genes are TRBV11-3 and TRBJ1-1; tentative D call: TRBD1 (5 bases). Germline V gives CDR1 SGHNT, CDR2 YENEEA. The CDR3 covers 13 residues. Trimming shortened V by 5 bases and J by 7 bases, and 14 bases separated the two germline ends.

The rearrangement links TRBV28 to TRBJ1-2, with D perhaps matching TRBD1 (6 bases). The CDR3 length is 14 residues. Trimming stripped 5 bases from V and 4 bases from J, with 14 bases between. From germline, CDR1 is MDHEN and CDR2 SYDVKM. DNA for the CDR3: TGTGCCAGCAGTCCCCCGACAGGCAGCTATGGCTACACCTTC. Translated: CASSPPTGSYGYTF.

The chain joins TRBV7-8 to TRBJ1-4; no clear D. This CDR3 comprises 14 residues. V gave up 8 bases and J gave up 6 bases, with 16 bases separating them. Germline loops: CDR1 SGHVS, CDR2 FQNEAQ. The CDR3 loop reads CASAPSETYEKLFF. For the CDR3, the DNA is TGTGCCAGCGCCCCGTCTGAGACTTATGAAAAACTGTTTTTT.

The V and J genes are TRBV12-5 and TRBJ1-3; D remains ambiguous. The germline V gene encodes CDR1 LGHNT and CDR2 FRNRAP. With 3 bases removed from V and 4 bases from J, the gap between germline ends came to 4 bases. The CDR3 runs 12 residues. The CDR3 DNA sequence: TGTGCTAGTGGTTTCAGGGGAAACACCATATATTTT. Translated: CASGFRGNTIYF.